These T cell receptor beta chains were read from a single sample in a study of cytomegalovirus exposure and HLA in healthy donors. Here immunoSEQ multiplex PCR was the method, and the copy in TCRdb shows in-frame clones only, minus some. The table shows some 98,000 clones, with around 80% occurring only once. The sequencing input was PBMCs. The origin of the receptors is a human donor in good health. Both conserved end residues are part of each CDR3. A D gene is named only where the DNA matches it firmly. Some rows have no size entry. The others give once, few or many, or a class for an expanded clone.

d_call	v_call	clone_size	j_call	cdr3_aa	cdr3_nt
TRBD2	TRBV7-2	.	TRBJ2-3	CASSFSGTVTDTQYF	TGTGCCAGCAGCTTCAGCGGGACGGTCACAGATACGCAGTATTTT
TRBD2	TRBV5-1	.	TRBJ2-2	CASSLGLADTGELFF	TGCGCCAGCAGCTTGGGGCTAGCGGACACCGGGGAGCTGTTTTTT
.	TRBV27	.	TRBJ2-7	CASSSHRAGEQYF	TGTGCCAGCAGTTCACACAGGGCTGGGGAGCAGTACTTC
.	TRBV20-1	.	TRBJ2-5	CSAESSKTQYF	TGCAGTGCTGAGAGTTCTAAGACCCAGTACTTC
.	TRBV30	.	TRBJ1-2	CAWSTIDRFGTF	TGTGCCTGGAGCACCATCGACAGGTTCGGCACCTTC
TRBD1	TRBV4-3	many	TRBJ1-4	CASSQSGQGTTNEKLFF	TGCGCCAGCAGCCAATCGGGACAGGGGACAACTAATGAAAAACTGTTTTTT
.	TRBV6-1	.	TRBJ2-2	CASSEAELTGELFF	TGTGCCAGCAGTGAAGCAGAACTTACCGGGGAGCTGTTTTTT
.	TRBV11-2	.	TRBJ2-7	CASSPQTVRDGEQYF	TGTGCCAGCAGCCCTCAGACTGTGCGGGACGGGGAGCAGTACTTC
.	TRBV7-8	.	TRBJ1-5	CASSLLEVRQPQHF	TGTGCCAGCAGCTTATTGGAGGTTCGGCAGCCCCAGCATTTT
TRBD1	TRBV25-1	.	TRBJ1-5	CASSETGGNQPQHF	TGTGCCAGCAGTGAGACAGGGGGCAATCAGCCCCAGCATTTT
TRBD1	TRBV7-9	.	TRBJ1-2	CASSSTDRETNYGYTF	TGTGCCAGCAGCTCAACCGACAGGGAAACTAACTATGGCTACACCTTC
.	TRBV19	.	TRBJ1-1	CASRPGQLNTEAFF	TGTGCCAGTAGGCCGGGACAACTGAACACTGAAGCTTTCTTT
.	TRBV5-4	.	TRBJ2-7	CASSLAGGAEQYF	TGTGCCAGCAGCTTGGCCGGAGGGGCCGAGCAGTACTTC
.	TRBV6-5	once	TRBJ2-7	CASREGPSPGEQYF	TGTGCCAGCAGGGAGGGGCCGTCTCCTGGCGAGCAGTACTTC
.	TRBV11-2	once	TRBJ1-2	CASSLEQSTPIF	TGTGCCAGCAGCTTGGAACAGTCGACCCCTATATTC
.	TRBV30	.	TRBJ2-2	CAWGLSTGELFF	TGTGCCTGGGGACTGTCCACCGGGGAGCTGTTTTTT
.	TRBV5-4	.	TRBJ2-5	CASSYEEGRRETQYF	TGTGCCAGCAGCTACGAGGAGGGTCGAAGGGAGACCCAGTACTTC
.	TRBV4-1	few	TRBJ1-2	CASSQDRVNYGYTF	TGCGCCAGCAGCCAAGATCGGGTCAACTATGGCTACACCTTC
TRBD1	TRBV7-2	.	TRBJ1-1	CASSPGDRGTEAFF	TGTGCCAGCAGCCCCGGTGACAGGGGCACTGAAGCTTTCTTT
TRBD1	TRBV19	once	TRBJ2-7	CASSYSGTGVVYEQYF	TGTGCCAGTAGTTATTCCGGGACAGGGGTCGTCTACGAGCAGTACTTC
.	TRBV18	.	TRBJ1-3	CASSPTQGKTGNTIYF	TGTGCCAGCTCACCAACTCAGGGGAAGACTGGAAACACCATATATTTT
TRBD1	TRBV5-1	few	TRBJ1-1	CASSFGDSGTMNTEAFF	TGCGCCAGCAGCTTTGGGGACAGTGGAACAATGAACACTGAAGCTTTCTTT
.	TRBV29-1	once	TRBJ2-7	CSGMRADTGYEQYF	TGCAGCGGGATGAGAGCAGATACGGGATACGAGCAGTACTTC
TRBD1	TRBV25-1	once	TRBJ2-6	CASSETGVLSGANVLTF	TGTGCCAGCAGCGAGACAGGGGTCCTCTCTGGGGCCAACGTCCTGACTTTC
.	TRBV4-2	.	TRBJ1-4	CASSQGPATNEKLFF	TGTGCCAGCAGCCAAGGTCCGGCAACTAATGAAAAACTGTTTTTT
.	TRBV1	.	TRBJ2-4	CTSSQDSTGGAKNIQYF	TGCACCAGCAGCCAAGATAGTACCGGGGGGGCCAAAAACATTCAGTACTTC
TRBD1	TRBV6-6	few	TRBJ1-5	CASRGGQLDQPQHF	TGTGCCAGCAGGGGGGGACAGCTAGATCAGCCCCAGCATTTT
TRBD1	TRBV9	.	TRBJ2-3	CASSTRQGSTDTQYF	TGTGCCAGCTCCACCCGACAGGGGAGCACAGATACGCAGTATTTT
TRBD1	TRBV18	.	TRBJ2-3	CASSPRTGGAGSTDTQYF	TGTGCCAGCTCACCTCGGACAGGGGGCGCCGGGAGTACAGATACGCAGTATTTT
TRBD1	TRBV7-9	.	TRBJ2-1	CASTPPAEQGARKYEQFF	TGTGCCAGCACCCCCCCGGCCGAACAGGGGGCGAGGAAATATGAGCAGTTCTTC
.	TRBV5-8	.	TRBJ1-5	CASSSMSQPQHF	TGTGCCAGCAGCTCCATGAGTCAGCCCCAGCATTTT
.	TRBV4-2	.	TRBJ1-3	CASSQDGGSSGNTIYF	TGTGCCAGCAGCCAAGATGGCGGGAGCTCTGGAAACACCATATATTTT
TRBD2	TRBV19	.	TRBJ2-1	CASSIESRLAGLYNEQFF	TGTGCCAGTAGTATAGAGTCCAGACTAGCGGGACTTTACAATGAGCAGTTCTTC
TRBD2	TRBV5-1	few	TRBJ2-5	CASSLHSGGEETQYF	TGCGCCAGCAGCTTACATAGCGGGGGAGAAGAGACCCAGTACTTC
.	TRBV29-1	.	TRBJ1-1	CSVFQVLNTEAFF	TGCAGCGTTTTTCAGGTGTTGAACACTGAAGCTTTCTTT
TRBD1	TRBV5-1	.	TRBJ2-5	CASSLLTGEETQYF	TGCGCCAGCAGCTTGCTGACAGGGGAAGAGACCCAGTACTTC
TRBD2	TRBV5-4	.	TRBJ2-3	CASSLRAGADTQYF	TGTGCCAGCAGCTTACGAGCGGGGGCAGATACGCAGTATTTT
.	TRBV18	.	TRBJ2-2	CASSPMGLPVPGELFF	TGTGCCAGCTCACCAATGGGACTCCCGGTACCCGGGGAGCTGTTTTTT
TRBD1	TRBV14	.	TRBJ2-7	CASRRTGGPHEQYF	TGTGCCAGCAGGCGGACAGGGGGCCCCCACGAGCAGTACTTC
TRBD1	TRBV27	.	TRBJ1-1	CASSEPGQGASTEAFF	TGTGCCAGCAGTGAACCGGGACAGGGGGCAAGCACTGAAGCTTTCTTT
.	TRBV21-1	.	TRBJ2-4	CASTIDKNIQYF	TGTGCCAGCACTATTGACAAAAACATTCAGTACTTC
.	TRBV7-2	once	TRBJ2-3	CASSLALRPGHATDTQYF	TGTGCCAGCAGCTTAGCTTTACGGCCGGGACATGCTACAGATACGCAGTATTTT
TRBD1	TRBV9	.	TRBJ2-7	CASSAGTGNSYEQYF	TGTGCCAGCAGCGCCGGGACAGGGAATTCCTACGAGCAGTACTTC
.	TRBV7-9	.	TRBJ2-7	CASSLVGLTSSYEQYF	TGTGCCAGCAGCTTAGTCGGACTGACGAGCTCCTACGAGCAGTACTTC
.	TRBV18	few	TRBJ1-4	CASSPIGGPNEKLFF	TGTGCCAGCTCACCTATCGGAGGGCCTAATGAAAAACTGTTTTTT
.	TRBV18	.	TRBJ1-6	CASSAIRDTYNSPLHF	TGTGCCAGCTCAGCAATCCGGGACACCTATAATTCACCCCTCCACTTT
.	TRBV19	few	TRBJ1-4	CASTPRQTNEKLFF	TGTGCCAGTACCCCGAGACAGACTAATGAAAAACTGTTTTTT